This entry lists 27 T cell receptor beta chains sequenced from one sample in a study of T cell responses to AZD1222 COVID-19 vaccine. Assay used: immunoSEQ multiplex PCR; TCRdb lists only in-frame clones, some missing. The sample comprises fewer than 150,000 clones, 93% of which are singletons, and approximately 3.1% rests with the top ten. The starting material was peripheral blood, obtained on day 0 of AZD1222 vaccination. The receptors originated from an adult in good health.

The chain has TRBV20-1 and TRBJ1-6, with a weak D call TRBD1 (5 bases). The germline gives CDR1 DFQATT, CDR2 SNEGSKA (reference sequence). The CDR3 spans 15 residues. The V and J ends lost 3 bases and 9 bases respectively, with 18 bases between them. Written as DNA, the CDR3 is TGCAGTGCTAGTGTCGCAGGCAGGGCGACTTCACCCCTCCACTTT. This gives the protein CSASVAGRATSPLHF.

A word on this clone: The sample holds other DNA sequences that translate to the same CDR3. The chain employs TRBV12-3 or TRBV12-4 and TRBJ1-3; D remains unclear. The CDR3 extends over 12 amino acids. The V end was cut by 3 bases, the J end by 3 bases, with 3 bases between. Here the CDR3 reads CASSLGGNTIYF. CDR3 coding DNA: TGTGCCAGCAGTTTGGGTGGAAACACCATATATTTT.

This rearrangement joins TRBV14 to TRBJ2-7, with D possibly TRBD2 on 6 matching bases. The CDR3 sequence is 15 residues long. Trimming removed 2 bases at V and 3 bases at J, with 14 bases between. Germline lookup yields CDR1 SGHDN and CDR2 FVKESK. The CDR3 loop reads CASSQRLANIYEQYF. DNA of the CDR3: TGTGCCAGCAGCCAACGGCTAGCGAATATCTACGAGCAGTACTTC. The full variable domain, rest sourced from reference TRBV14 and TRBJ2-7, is EAGVTQFPSHSVIEKGQTVTLRCDPISGHDNLYWYRRVMGKEIKFLLHFVKESKQDESGMPNNRFLAERTGGTYSTLKVQPAELEDSGVYFCASSQRLANIYEQYFGPGTRLTVT.

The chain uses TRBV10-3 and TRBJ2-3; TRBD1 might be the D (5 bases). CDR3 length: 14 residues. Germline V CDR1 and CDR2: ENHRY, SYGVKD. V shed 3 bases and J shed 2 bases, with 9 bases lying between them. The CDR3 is CAISEGQDTDTQYF. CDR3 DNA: TGTGCCATCAGTGAAGGACAAGACACAGATACGCAGTATTTT.

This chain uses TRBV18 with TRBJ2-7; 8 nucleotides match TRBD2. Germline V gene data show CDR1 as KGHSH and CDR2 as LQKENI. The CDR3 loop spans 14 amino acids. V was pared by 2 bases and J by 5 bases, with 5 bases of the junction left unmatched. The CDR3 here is CASSPGTSPNEQYF. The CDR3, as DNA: TGTGCCAGCTCACCAGGGACTAGTCCCAACGAGCAGTACTTC.

Written as DNA, the CDR3 is TGCGCCAGCAGCCTGGACAGGGTGACGGATACGCAGTATTTT. Translation gives CASSLDRVTDTQYF. The V call is TRBV5-1, the J call TRBJ2-3, with 8 nucleotides matching TRBD1. CDR3 size: 14 residues. Germline values: CDR1 SGHRS, CDR2 YFSETQ. The ends lost 4 bases at V and 6 bases at J; junction bases unmatched: 7.

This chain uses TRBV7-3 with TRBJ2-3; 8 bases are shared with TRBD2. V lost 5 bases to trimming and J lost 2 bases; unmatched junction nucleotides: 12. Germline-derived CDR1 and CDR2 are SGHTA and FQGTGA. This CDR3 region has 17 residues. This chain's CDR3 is CASSLGPSGSITDTQYF. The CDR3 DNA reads TGTGCCAGCAGCCTCGGTCCGAGCGGGAGTATCACAGATACGCAGTATTTT.

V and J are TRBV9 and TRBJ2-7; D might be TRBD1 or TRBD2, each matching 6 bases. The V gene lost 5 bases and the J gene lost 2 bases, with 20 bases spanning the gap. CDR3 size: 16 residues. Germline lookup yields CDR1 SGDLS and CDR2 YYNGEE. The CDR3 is CASSPRGTSGAYEQYF. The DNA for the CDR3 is TGTGCCAGCAGTCCTCGCGGGACAAGCGGCGCCTACGAGCAGTACTTC.

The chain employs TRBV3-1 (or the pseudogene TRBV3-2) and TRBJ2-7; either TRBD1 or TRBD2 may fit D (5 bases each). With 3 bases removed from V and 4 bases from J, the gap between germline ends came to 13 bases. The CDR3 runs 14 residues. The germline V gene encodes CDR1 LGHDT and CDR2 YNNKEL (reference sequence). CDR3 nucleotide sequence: TGTGCCAGCAGCCATGAGGGGTGGGAGTACGAGCAGTACTTC. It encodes CASSHEGWEYEQYF.

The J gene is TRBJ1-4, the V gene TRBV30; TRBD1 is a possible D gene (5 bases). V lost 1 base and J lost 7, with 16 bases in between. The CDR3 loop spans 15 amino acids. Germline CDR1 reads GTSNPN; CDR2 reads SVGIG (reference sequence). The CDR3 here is CAWSDPKAGGEKLFF. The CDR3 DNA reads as TGTGCCTGGAGTGATCCAAAAGCTGGGGGTGAAAAACTGTTTTTT.

CDR3 protein: CASSFLRSTGGSWETQYF. CDR3 sequence (DNA): TGTGCCAGCAGTTTCCTTCGCTCCACAGGGGGCTCATGGGAGACCCAGTACTTC. V usage is TRBV28 and J usage is TRBJ2-5, with 9 bases matching TRBD1. Germline CDR1 reads MDHEN; CDR2 reads SYDVKM. The J segment lost 5 bases and the V segment lost 3 bases, leaving 16 bases of the junction unmatched. CDR3 size: 18 residues.

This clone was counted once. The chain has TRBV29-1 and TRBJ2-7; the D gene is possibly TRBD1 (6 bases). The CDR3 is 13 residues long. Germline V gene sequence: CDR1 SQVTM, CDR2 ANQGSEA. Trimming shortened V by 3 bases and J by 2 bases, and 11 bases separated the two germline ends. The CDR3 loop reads CSVEGQGTYEQYF. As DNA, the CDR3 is TGCAGCGTTGAGGGGCAGGGGACCTACGAGCAGTACTTC.

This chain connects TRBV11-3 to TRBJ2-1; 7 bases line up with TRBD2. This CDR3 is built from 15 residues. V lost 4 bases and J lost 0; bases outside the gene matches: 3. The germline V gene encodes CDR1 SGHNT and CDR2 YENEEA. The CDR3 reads CASSWEGGSYNEQFF. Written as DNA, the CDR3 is TGTGCCAGCAGCTGGGAGGGAGGCTCCTACAATGAGCAGTTCTTC.

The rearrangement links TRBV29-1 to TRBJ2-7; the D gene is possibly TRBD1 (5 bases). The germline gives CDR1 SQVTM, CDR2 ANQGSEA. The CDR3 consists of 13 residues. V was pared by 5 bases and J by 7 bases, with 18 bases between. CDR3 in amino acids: CSVIGTGQVEQYF. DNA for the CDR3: TGCAGCGTTATTGGAACCGGACAAGTTGAGCAGTACTTC.

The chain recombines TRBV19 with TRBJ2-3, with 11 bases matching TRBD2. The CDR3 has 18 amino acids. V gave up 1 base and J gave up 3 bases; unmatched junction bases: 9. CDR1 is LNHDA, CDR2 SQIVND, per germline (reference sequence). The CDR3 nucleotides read TGTGCCAGTAGTATAGGATTTAGCGGGAGGGCGACGACAGATACGCAGTATTTT. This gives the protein CASSIGFSGRATTDTQYF.

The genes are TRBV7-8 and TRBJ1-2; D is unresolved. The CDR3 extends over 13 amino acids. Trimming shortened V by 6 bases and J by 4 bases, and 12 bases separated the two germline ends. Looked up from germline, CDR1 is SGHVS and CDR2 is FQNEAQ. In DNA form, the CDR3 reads TGTGCCAGCAGAAGCCTAACAACCTATGGCTACACCTTC. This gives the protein CASRSLTTYGYTF.

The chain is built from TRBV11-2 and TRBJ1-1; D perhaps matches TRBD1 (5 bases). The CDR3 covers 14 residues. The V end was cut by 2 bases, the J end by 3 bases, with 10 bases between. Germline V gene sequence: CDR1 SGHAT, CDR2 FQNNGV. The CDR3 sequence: CASSLRGGDTEAFF. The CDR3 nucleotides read TGTGCCAGCAGCTTACGGGGAGGGGACACTGAAGCTTTCTTT. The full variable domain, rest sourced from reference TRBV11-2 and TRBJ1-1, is EAGVAQSPRYKIIEKRQSVAFWCNPISGHATLYWYQQILGQGPKLLIQFQNNGVVDDSQLPKDRFSAERLKGVDSTLKIQPAKLEDSAVYLCASSLRGGDTEAFFGQGTRLTVV.

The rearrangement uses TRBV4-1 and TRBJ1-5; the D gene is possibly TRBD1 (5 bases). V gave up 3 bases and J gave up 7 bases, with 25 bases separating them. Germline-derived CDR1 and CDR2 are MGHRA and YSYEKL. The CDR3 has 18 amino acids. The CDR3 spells CASSHTRFRTRDLQPQHF. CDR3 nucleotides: TGCGCCAGCAGCCATACTAGGTTTCGGACTCGGGACCTCCAGCCCCAGCATTTT.

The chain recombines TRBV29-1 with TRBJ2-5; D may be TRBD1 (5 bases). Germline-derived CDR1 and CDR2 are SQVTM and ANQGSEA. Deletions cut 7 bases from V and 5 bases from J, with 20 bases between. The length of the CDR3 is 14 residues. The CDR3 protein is CSATQARGGETQYF. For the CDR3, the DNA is TGCAGCGCAACACAGGCGCGAGGTGGGGAGACCCAGTACTTC.

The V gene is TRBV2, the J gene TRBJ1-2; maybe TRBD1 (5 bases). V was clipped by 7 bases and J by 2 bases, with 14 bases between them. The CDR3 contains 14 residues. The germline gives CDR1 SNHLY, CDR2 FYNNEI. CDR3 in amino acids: CASTKGPLNYGYTF. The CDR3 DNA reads TGTGCCAGCACCAAGGGACCGCTCAACTATGGCTACACCTTC.

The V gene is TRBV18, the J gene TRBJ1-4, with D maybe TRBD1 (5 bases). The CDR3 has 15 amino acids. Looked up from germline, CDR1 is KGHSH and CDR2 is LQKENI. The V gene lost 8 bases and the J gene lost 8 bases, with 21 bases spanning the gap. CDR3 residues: CASQQTQGRGEKLFF. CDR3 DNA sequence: TGTGCCAGCCAACAGACTCAGGGAAGGGGCGAAAAACTGTTTTTT.

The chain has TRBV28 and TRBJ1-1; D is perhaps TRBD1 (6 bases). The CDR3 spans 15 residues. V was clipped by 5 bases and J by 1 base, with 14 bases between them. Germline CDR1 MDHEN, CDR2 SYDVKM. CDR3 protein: CASSITGPKNTEAFF. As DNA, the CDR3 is TGTGCCAGCAGTATAACAGGGCCGAAGAACACTGAAGCTTTCTTT.

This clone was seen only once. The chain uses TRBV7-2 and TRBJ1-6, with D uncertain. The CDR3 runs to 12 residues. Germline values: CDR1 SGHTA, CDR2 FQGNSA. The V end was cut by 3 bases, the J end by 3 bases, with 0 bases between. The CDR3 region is CASSFYNSPLHF. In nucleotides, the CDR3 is TGTGCCAGCAGCTTCTATAATTCACCCCTCCACTTT.

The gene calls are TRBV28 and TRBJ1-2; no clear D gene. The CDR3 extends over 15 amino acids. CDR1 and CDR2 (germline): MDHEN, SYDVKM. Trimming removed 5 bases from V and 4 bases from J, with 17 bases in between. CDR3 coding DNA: TGTGCCAGCAGTCCTGGTGATGGACGGACCTATGGCTACACCTTC. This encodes CASSPGDGRTYGYTF.

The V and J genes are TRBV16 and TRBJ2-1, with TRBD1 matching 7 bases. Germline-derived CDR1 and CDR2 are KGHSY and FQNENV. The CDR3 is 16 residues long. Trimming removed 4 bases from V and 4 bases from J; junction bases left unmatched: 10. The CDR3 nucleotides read TGTGCCAGCAGCCCCGCCGGTCAGGGGGTATACAATGAGCAGTTCTTC. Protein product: CASSPAGQGVYNEQFF.

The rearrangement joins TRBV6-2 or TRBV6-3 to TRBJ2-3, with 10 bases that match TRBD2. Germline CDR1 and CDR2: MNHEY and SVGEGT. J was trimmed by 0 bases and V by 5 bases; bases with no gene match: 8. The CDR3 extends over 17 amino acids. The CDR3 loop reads CASSRDLAGASTDTQYF. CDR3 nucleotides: TGTGCCAGCAGTCGCGACCTAGCGGGGGCTAGCACAGATACGCAGTATTTT.

This chain's CDR3 is CSVAVGPGEQYF. DNA of the CDR3: TGCAGCGTTGCCGTCGGGCCAGGCGAGCAGTACTTC. V and J are TRBV29-1 and TRBJ2-7, with D unresolved. Germline CDR1 is SQVTM and CDR2 is ANQGSEA. This CDR3 has 12 amino acids. The V end lost 4 bases, the J end lost 6 bases, and 13 bases lay between the germline ends.